This TCR beta chain was found in a study of vaccination effects on CD4 cells after COVID-19. This CDR3 contains 15 residues. Germline loops: CDR1 SQVTM, CDR2 ANQGSEA. V was clipped by 7 bases and J by 0 bases; unmatched bases: 9. In regard to this clone: What it recognizes is unknown.

Sequencing was performed with immunoSEQ multiplex PCR; in TCRdb, only in-frame clones are kept and a portion is missing. In the table there are under 35,000 clones, 74% of which are singletons. The culture ran for 10 days, and then CD4+ T cells were isolated. Either the BNT162b2 or mRNA-1273 vaccine was given to participants in two doses. The chain combines TRBV29-1 with TRBJ2-3; 8 nucleotides agree with TRBD2. The TCR originated in a human donor who received a COVID-19 vaccine. This material consisted of CD4+ T cells from PBMCs cultured without peptide, taken after COVID-19 vaccination. Written as DNA, the CDR3 is TGCAGCGGAATACTAGCGGCAGCTAGCACAGATACGCAGTATTTT. It specifies CSGILAAASTDTQYF.